The TCR beta chain under discussion was sequenced for a study of blood T cell repertoires in COVID-19. About the study: The cDNA or gDNA used as material had been derived from T cells, B-cell-depleted T cells, or PBMCs.

Germline assignment: CDR1 SQVTM and CDR2 ANQGSEA. J lost 4 bases, V lost 7 bases, and 8 bases had no gene match. The CDR3 is 13 residues long. Original handling: Quantification of nucleated cells was approximated via reference gene primer amplification. Some clones are missing from TCRdb's copy, which holds only in-frame ones; the method was immunoSEQ multiplex PCR. The DNA gave D and trimming, while V, J and clone size come from that table. The sample shows approximately 210,000 clones, 83% of them seen only once. At least ten counts were recorded for this clone. Other DNA sequences from this sample encode an identical CDR3 as well.

The sequencing sample was made of peripheral blood. The clonotype comes from a woman aged 45-59 years with acute or convalescent COVID-19. The J gene is TRBJ1-2, the V gene TRBV29-1; TRBD1 agrees at 8 bases. The CDR3, as DNA: TGCAGCGCTTCAACCGGGACAGGCTATGGCTACACCTTC. This encodes CSASTGTGYGYTF.